The TCR beta chain described here comes from a study of blood T cells in healthy people across ages. The CDR3 has 13 residues. Germline assignment: CDR1 LGHDT and CDR2 YNNKEL (reference sequence). V trimming: 9 bases; J trimming: 5 bases; junction bases outside the gene matches: 4. It was with a sample-barcoded 5' primer and a J-beta primer mix that a second PCR of about 6 to 12 cycles was run. MiXCR was run by TCRdb on the 5' RACE reads, yielding one entry per CDR3 protein. The sample includes about 640,000 distinct CDR3 sequences, roughly 53% of them seen just once. Source material: blood. The source is a man in his fifties or sixties in good health. The chain carries TRBV3-1 and TRBJ2-1, with 10 bases fitting TRBD1. Here the CDR3 reads CARGQGGDNEQFF. CDR3 DNA sequence: TGTGCCAGAGGACAGGGGGGGGACAATGAGCAGTTCTTC.